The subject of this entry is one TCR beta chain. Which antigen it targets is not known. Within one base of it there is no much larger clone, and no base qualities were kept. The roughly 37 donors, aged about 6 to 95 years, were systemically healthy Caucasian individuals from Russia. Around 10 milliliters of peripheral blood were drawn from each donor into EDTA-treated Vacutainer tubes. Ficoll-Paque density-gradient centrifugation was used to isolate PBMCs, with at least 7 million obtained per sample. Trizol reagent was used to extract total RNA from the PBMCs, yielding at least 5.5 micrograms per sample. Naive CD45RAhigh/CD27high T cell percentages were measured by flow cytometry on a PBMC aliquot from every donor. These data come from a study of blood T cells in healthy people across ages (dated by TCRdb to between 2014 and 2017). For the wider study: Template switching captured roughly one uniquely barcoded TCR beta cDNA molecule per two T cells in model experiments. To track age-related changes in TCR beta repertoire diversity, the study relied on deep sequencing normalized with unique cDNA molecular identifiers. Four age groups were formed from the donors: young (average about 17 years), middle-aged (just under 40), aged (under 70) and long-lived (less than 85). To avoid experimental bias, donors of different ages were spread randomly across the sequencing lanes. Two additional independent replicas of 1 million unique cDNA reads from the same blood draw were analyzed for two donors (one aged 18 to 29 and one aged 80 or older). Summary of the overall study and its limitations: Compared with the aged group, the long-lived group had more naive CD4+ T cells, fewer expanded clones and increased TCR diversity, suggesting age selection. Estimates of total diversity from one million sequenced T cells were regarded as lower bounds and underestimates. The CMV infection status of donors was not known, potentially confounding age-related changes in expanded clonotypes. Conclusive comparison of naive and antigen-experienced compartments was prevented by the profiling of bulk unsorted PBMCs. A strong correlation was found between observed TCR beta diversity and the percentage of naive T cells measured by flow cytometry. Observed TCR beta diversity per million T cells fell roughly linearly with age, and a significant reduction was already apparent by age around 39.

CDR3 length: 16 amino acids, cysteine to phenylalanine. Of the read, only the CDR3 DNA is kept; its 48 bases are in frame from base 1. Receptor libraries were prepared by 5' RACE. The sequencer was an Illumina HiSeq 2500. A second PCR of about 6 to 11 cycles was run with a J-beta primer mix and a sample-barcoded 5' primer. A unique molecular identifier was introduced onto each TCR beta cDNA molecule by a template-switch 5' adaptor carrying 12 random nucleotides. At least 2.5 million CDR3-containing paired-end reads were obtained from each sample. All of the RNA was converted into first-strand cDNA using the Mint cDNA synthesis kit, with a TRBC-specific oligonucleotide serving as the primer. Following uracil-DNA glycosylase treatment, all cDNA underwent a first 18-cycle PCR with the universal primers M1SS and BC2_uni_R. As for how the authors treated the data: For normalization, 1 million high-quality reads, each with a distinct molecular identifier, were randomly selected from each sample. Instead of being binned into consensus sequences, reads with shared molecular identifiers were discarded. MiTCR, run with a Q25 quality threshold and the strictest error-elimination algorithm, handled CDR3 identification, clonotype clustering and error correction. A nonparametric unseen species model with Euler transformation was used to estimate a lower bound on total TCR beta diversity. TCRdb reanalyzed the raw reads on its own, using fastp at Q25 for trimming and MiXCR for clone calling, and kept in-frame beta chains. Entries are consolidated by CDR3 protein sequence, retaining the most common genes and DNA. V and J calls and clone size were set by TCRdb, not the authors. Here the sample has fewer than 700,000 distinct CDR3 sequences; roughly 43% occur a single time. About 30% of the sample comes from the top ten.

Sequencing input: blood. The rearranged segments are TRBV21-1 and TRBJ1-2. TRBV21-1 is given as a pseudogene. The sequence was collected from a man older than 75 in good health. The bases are TGTGCCAGCAGCAAAGACCCCCCAAGGGCCCCGGGGGGCTACACCTTC. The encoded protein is CASSKDPPRAPGGYTF.